The 18 T cell receptor beta chains presented below share a single source sample, sequenced in a study of CD8 T cells in Susac syndrome. Reverse transcription used roughly 0.45 to 1 ug RNA and random hexamers. In TCRdb, the immunoSEQ multiplex PCR reads were re-called with MiXCR into one record per CDR3 protein. The data show some 140,000 distinct CDR3 sequences, roughly 76% seen once. Sequenced sample: CD8+ T cells from PBMCs. The receptor source for this set is a human donor with multiple sclerosis.

Only a few counts were recorded for this clonotype. The chain links TRBV12-3 or TRBV12-4 to TRBJ2-2, with D possibly being TRBD1 (5 bases). The CDR3 covers 15 residues. Between the trimmed V and J ends, which lost 7 bases and 1 base, there was a span of 13 bases. CDR3 in amino acids: CASTPKGQNTGELFF. The CDR3 DNA follows: TGTGCCAGCACTCCGAAGGGGCAGAACACCGGGGAGCTGTTTTTT.

The CDR3 nucleotides are TGTGCCACCAGTGATTTTAGGGAAAATCTAGAGACCCAGTACTTC. This gives the protein CATSDFRENLETQYF. The rearrangement links TRBV24-1 to TRBJ2-5; no clear D gene. V dropped 1 base and J dropped 4 bases, with 12 bases sitting between them. From germline, CDR1 is KGHDR and CDR2 SFDVKD. This CDR3 contains 15 residues.

This chain links TRBV6-5 with TRBJ1-1; D unresolved. The CDR3 sequence is 10 residues long. Trimming left V 4 bases short and J 7 bases short, with 4 bases between. Per the germline V gene, CDR1 is MNHEY and CDR2 is SVGAGI. Written as DNA, the CDR3 is TGTGCCAGCAGTTCTGGTGAAGCTTTCTTT. Its translation is CASSSGEAFF.

This clonotype occurred a few times. The rearrangement uses TRBV12-3 or TRBV12-4 and TRBJ1-1; TRBD1 matches 7 bases. This CDR3 is 11 amino acids long. The trim removed 9 bases at V and 7 bases at J, leaving 5 bases unmatched. This chain's CDR3 is CASLGTVEAFF. The CDR3 nucleotides read TGTGCCAGTCTCGGGACAGTTGAAGCTTTCTTT.

This rearrangement joins TRBV27 to TRBJ1-2; 7 nucleotides agree with TRBD1. Trimming at V came to 5 bases and at J to 4 bases, leaving 7 bases not matched to a gene. Germline-derived CDR1 and CDR2 are MNHEY and SMNVEV (reference sequence). The CDR3 is made up of 14 amino acids. In DNA, the CDR3 is TGTGCCAGCAGTAGAACAGGGGACCCCTATGGCTACACCTTC. Translation gives CASSRTGDPYGYTF.

V gene TRBV9 combines with J gene TRBJ1-4, with D perhaps matching TRBD1 (5 bases). Germline CDR1 is SGDLS and CDR2 is YYNGEE. The length of the CDR3 is 13 residues. Deletions cut 4 bases from V and 8 bases from J, with 12 bases between. The CDR3 loop is CASSPPGGEKLFF. In DNA form, the CDR3 reads TGTGCCAGCAGCCCCCCCGGGGGGGAAAAACTGTTTTTT.

This clonotype was seen only a few times. The gene calls are TRBV6-1 and TRBJ2-7; maybe TRBD1 (5 bases). Looked up from germline, CDR1 is MNHNS and CDR2 is SASEGT. The CDR3 has 13 residues. The germline V and J ends were trimmed by 6 bases and 3 bases, with 12 bases remaining between them. In nucleotides, the CDR3 is TGTGCCAGCAGGAGCATACAGGACTACGAGCAGTACGTC. Encoded protein: CASRSIQDYEQYV.

The chain uses TRBV20-1 and TRBJ2-4, with D perhaps matching TRBD2 (5 bases). Deletions cut 2 bases from V and 9 bases from J, with 20 bases between. The germline V gene has CDR1 DFQATT and CDR2 SNEGSKA (reference sequence). This CDR3 has 15 amino acids. The CDR3 nucleotides are TGCAGTGCTAGATTTCTCGGGATTTCGGCTAGCATTCAGTACTTC. It yields the protein CSARFLGISASIQYF.

CDR3 nucleotide sequence: TGTGCCAGCAGCCAGGCCATCCCTTCAACTAATGAAAAACTGTTTTTT. It specifies CASSQAIPSTNEKLFF. The chain is built from TRBV27 and TRBJ1-4; D not resolved. Between the trimmed V and J ends, which lost 6 bases and 0 bases, there was a span of 14 bases. CDR1 MNHEY and CDR2 SMNVEV come from the germline V gene (reference sequence). The CDR3 sequence is 16 residues long.

This chain connects TRBV9 to TRBJ1-2; possible D gene TRBD1, 6 bases. Germline V CDR1 and CDR2: SGDLS, YYNGEE. CDR3 length equals 18 residues. The V end was cut by 4 bases, the J end by 3 bases, with 25 bases between. The CDR3 protein is CASSPGRRWDKRYYGYTF. DNA for the CDR3: TGTGCCAGCAGCCCCGGCCGGCGCTGGGACAAACGCTACTATGGCTACACCTTC.

The chain links TRBV2 to TRBJ2-7; D possibly corresponds to TRBD1 (7 bases). Germline loops: CDR1 SNHLY, CDR2 FYNNEI. The ends were cut back, 3 bases at V and 3 bases at J, with 12 bases in the middle. The CDR3 has 14 amino acids. The CDR3: CASSETGTVYEQYF. The CDR3 DNA reads TGTGCCAGCAGTGAGACAGGGACTGTCTACGAGCAGTACTTC.

The CDR3, as DNA: TGTGCCAGCAGCCAAGGGTGGGGACCCCTCTACGAGCAGTACTTC. This encodes CASSQGWGPLYEQYF. The rearrangement uses TRBV3-1 and TRBJ2-7; perhaps D is TRBD1 or TRBD2 (5 bases each). The CDR3 covers 15 residues. Looked up from germline, CDR1 is LGHDT and CDR2 is YNNKEL (reference sequence). Trimming left V 1 base short and J 3 bases short, with 13 bases between.

The chain joins TRBV12-3 or TRBV12-4 to TRBJ1-4; 8 bases map to TRBD1. Germline trimming cut 6 bases from V and 5 bases from J; bases unmatched to any gene: 5. The CDR3 is 14 amino acids. CDR3 in DNA: TGTGCCAGCAGGTCAAGACAGGGGAATGAAAAACTGTTTTTT. Protein sequence: CASRSRQGNEKLFF.

The V and J genes are TRBV2 and TRBJ1-5; D unresolved. Germline V CDR1 and CDR2: SNHLY, FYNNEI. V lost 6 bases, J lost 6 bases, and 9 bases lay in between. There are 12 residues in the CDR3. The CDR3 is CASSDIVQPQHF. The CDR3 DNA follows: TGTGCCAGCAGCGACATCGTTCAGCCCCAGCATTTT. The full variable domain, with the rest looked up from reference TRBV2 and TRBJ1-5, is EPEVTQTPSHQVTQMGQEVILRCVPISNHLYFYWYRQILGQKVEFLVSFYNNEISEKSEIFDDQFSVERPDGSNFTLKIRSTKLEDSAMYFCASSDIVQPQHFGDGTRLSIL.

The chain joins TRBV6-1 to TRBJ1-1, with 8 bases fitting TRBD1. V lost 6 bases and J lost 10; bases outside the gene matches: 10. Germline CDR1 reads MNHNS; CDR2 reads SASEGT. This CDR3 has 13 amino acids. Here the CDR3 DNA reads TGTGCCAGCAGATCGGGACAGGTGATCGGAGCTTTCTTT. As protein: CASRSGQVIGAFF.

CDR3 in amino acids: CASTNLQGADNEKLFF. Written as DNA, the CDR3 is TGTGCCAGCACCAACTTACAGGGAGCGGATAATGAAAAACTGTTTTTT. This sequence joins TRBV2 and TRBJ1-4, with a tentative D call TRBD1 (6 bases). The CDR3 extends over 16 amino acids. V was cut by 7 bases and J by 4 bases, with 19 bases left in between. The germline V gene has CDR1 SNHLY and CDR2 FYNNEI.

For this clonotype: Relative to the germline gene, one junction end is altered; a read error may explain this. The chain combines TRBV20-1 with TRBJ1-1; D is perhaps TRBD1 (5 bases). This CDR3 region has 11 residues. The V gene's germline CDR1 is DFQATT and CDR2 SNEGSKA (reference sequence). The CDR3 here is CSAPLGPGSVF. The CDR3 nucleotides read TGCAGTGCCCCCTTGGGGCCAGGTAGTGTCTTT.

The chain uses TRBV19 and TRBJ2-6; possible D gene TRBD1, 5 bases. From germline, CDR1 is LNHDA and CDR2 SQIVND (reference sequence). The germline V and J ends were trimmed by 0 bases and 5 bases, with 11 bases remaining between them. The CDR3 runs 16 residues. The DNA for the CDR3 is TGTGCCAGTAGTATAGAAGACAGACTCTGGGCCAACGTCCTGACTTTC. Translating it yields CASSIEDRLWANVLTF.